This T cell receptor beta chain derives from a study of tumor-infiltrating lymphocytes in localized non-small cell lung cancer. On the study more broadly: Patients included smokers and never-smokers with various histologies, some sampled after neoadjuvant chemotherapy.

Germline CDR1 is SGHVS and CDR2 is FQNEAQ. After removal of 6 bases from V and 6 bases from J, the junction contained 10 bases not matched to a gene. The CDR3 loop spans 16 amino acids. Assay: immunoSEQ multiplex PCR; the TCRdb copy retains only in-frame clones and omits some. The sample includes over 10,000 clones, about 74% seen only once; the top ten take around an eighth. The sequence was collected from a human donor with non-small cell lung cancer. Sequences were obtained from uninvolved lung tissue not adjacent to the tumor. The chain carries TRBV7-8 and TRBJ2-2; 10 bases map to TRBD1. CDR3 loop: CASRLTPGTGAGELFF. CDR3 DNA: TGTGCCAGCAGACTCACCCCCGGGACAGGGGCCGGGGAGCTGTTTTTT.